The 15 T cell receptor beta chains in this list originate from one sample, sequenced in a study of shared clonotypes between healthy human individuals. Method: immunoSEQ multiplex PCR; TCRdb's copy keeps in-frame clones and lacks some. The table includes about 470,000 clones, roughly 77% detected once. Sequencing used PBMCs. The receptor source for this set is a woman between 35 and 50 years old in good health. Some clones in this sample may be carry-over from other donors' samples.

The genes are TRBV15 and TRBJ2-5; 7 bases are a match to TRBD2. Germline V gene sequence: CDR1 LNHNV, CDR2 YYDKDF (reference sequence). Trimming removed 0 bases from V and 5 bases from J; junction bases left unmatched: 6. The CDR3 totals 15 residues. DNA of the CDR3: TGTGCCACCAGCAGAGATCAGGGAGGGTCGGAGACCCAGTACTTC. Translating it yields CATSRDQGGSETQYF.

J is TRBJ2-5 and V is TRBV11-2; perhaps TRBD1 as D (6 bases). V was pared by 5 bases and J by 2 bases, with 9 bases between. Per the germline V gene, CDR1 is SGHAT and CDR2 is FQNNGV. The CDR3 length is 13 residues. CDR3 sequence: CASSPGHQETQYF. As DNA, the CDR3 is TGTGCCAGCAGCCCGGGACATCAAGAGACCCAGTACTTC.

The rearrangement joins TRBV6-1 to TRBJ2-7; D not certain. V lost 0 bases and J lost 0, with 9 bases in between. The CDR3 loop spans 15 amino acids. CDR1 MNHNS and CDR2 SASEGT come from the germline V gene. This CDR3 is CASSEALAYSYEQYF. CDR3 coding DNA: TGTGCCAGCAGTGAAGCGTTGGCATACTCCTACGAGCAGTACTTC.

The gene calls are TRBV4-1 and TRBJ2-1; D not resolved. Germline V gene sequence: CDR1 MGHRA, CDR2 YSYEKL. This CDR3 comprises 16 residues. The germline V and J ends were trimmed by 1 base and 2 bases, with 12 bases remaining between them. For the CDR3, the DNA is TGCGCCAGCAGCCAAGTGGGTGGCAAAACCTACAATGAGCAGTTCTTC. Encoded protein: CASSQVGGKTYNEQFF.

CDR3 nucleotide sequence: TGTGCCAGCAGCGACCAAGGACAGACCTCCTACGAGCAGTACTTC. Amino acid sequence: CASSDQGQTSYEQYF. The rearrangement joins TRBV6-6 to TRBJ2-5; TRBD1 is a possible D gene (6 bases). The tail of the sequence fits TRBJ2-7 better, so the J call may be wrong. The CDR3 runs to 15 residues. CDR1 and CDR2 (germline): MNHNY, SVGAGI (reference sequence).

In its sample, this clone was seen many times. The sample has other DNA sequences that encode this CDR3 too. V usage is TRBV27 and J usage is TRBJ2-2; D ambiguous. Germline lookup yields CDR1 MNHEY and CDR2 SMNVEV (reference sequence). Trimming removed 2 bases at V and 1 base at J, with 2 bases between. This CDR3 is built from 13 residues. CDR3 loop: CASSLLNTGELFF. CDR3 in DNA: TGTGCCAGCAGTTTACTGAACACCGGGGAGCTGTTTTTT.

The chain employs TRBV28 and TRBJ2-7, with 7 bases fitting TRBD2. J lost 1 base, V lost 5 bases, and 11 bases had no gene match. In germline, CDR1 is MDHEN, CDR2 SYDVKM. The CDR3 length is 16 residues. CDR3 DNA: TGTGCCAGCAGTAAATCACTAGCGACCAGGTCCTACGAGCAGTACTTC. Residues: CASSKSLATRSYEQYF.

The chain combines TRBV10-3 with TRBJ1-6; 10 positions match TRBD1. Germline assignment: CDR1 ENHRY and CDR2 SYGVKD. The CDR3 consists of 15 residues. Trimming at V came to 3 bases and at J to 9 bases, leaving 5 bases not matched to a gene. CDR3 sequence: CAISDFDRGLSPLHF. The CDR3 DNA follows: TGTGCCATCAGTGACTTTGACAGGGGGCTTTCACCCCTCCACTTT.

This clone occurred once. This chain connects TRBV27 to TRBJ2-1; D possibly matches TRBD1 or TRBD2 (6 bases each). V was shortened by 6 bases and J by 0 bases, with 15 bases between the two germline ends. Germline loops: CDR1 MNHEY, CDR2 SMNVEV (reference sequence). The CDR3 is 16 residues long. The CDR3 region has the DNA TGTGCCAGCAGCCTCAGGGGACTCCTCTCCTACAATGAGCAGTTCTTC. It codes for CASSLRGLLSYNEQFF.

The gene calls are TRBV29-1 and TRBJ1-1; 8 nucleotides line up with TRBD1. V lost 1 base to trimming and J lost 4 bases; unmatched junction nucleotides: 14. CDR3 length: 17 amino acids. Germline V lookup: CDR1 SQVTM, CDR2 ANQGSEA. CDR3 sequence (DNA): TGCAGCGTTGAAGGGTACAGGGGGGGTCCTCTGGGCACTGAAGCTTTCTTT. This encodes CSVEGYRGGPLGTEAFF.

The genes are TRBV12-5 and TRBJ2-7, with D uncertain. Germline V gene lookup returns CDR1 LGHNT and CDR2 FRNRAP. This CDR3 is built from 11 residues. CDR3 DNA: TGTGTCACTCCAGTGGCCTACGAGCAGTACTTC. This gives the protein CVTPVAYEQYF.

This clone was seen a few times. This chain links TRBV6-5 with TRBJ2-5; 8 bases match TRBD1. With the DNA end fitting TRBJ2-7 better, the J assignment may be wrong. The CDR3 is 12 amino acids. Germline V CDR1 and CDR2: MNHEY, SVGAGI. CDR3: CATRTGSYEQYF. As DNA, the CDR3 is TGTGCCACCCGGACAGGGTCCTACGAGCAGTACTTC.

In DNA form, the CDR3 reads TGTGCCAGCACTAGCGGGGGAACCTACGAGCAGTACTTC. It codes for CASTSGGTYEQYF. This chain uses TRBV6-5 with TRBJ2-7, with TRBD2 matching over 10 bases. V trimming: 7 bases; J trimming: 2 bases; junction bases outside the gene matches: 2. Per germline, CDR1 MNHEY and CDR2 SVGAGI. The CDR3 contains 13 residues.

In regard to this clone: The sample carries other DNA sequences with the same CDR3. This chain joins TRBV7-9 and TRBJ2-1, with TRBD2 matching over 7 bases. Unmatched junction bases numbered 5, after V lost 5 bases and J lost 4 bases. The CDR3 sequence is 14 residues long. Per germline, CDR1 SEHNR and CDR2 FQNEAQ (reference sequence). For the CDR3, the DNA is TGTGCCAGCAGCCAGACTAGCAGATACAATGAGCAGTTCTTC. It codes for CASSQTSRYNEQFF.

This rearrangement joins TRBV28 to TRBJ2-3; the D gene is possibly TRBD2 (5 bases). Germline CDR1 MDHEN, CDR2 SYDVKM. Trimming shortened V by 11 bases and J by 1 base, and 19 bases separated the two germline ends. CDR3 length: 15 amino acids. Here the CDR3 reads CARSPSGNGTDTQYF. As DNA, the CDR3 is TGTGCCCGGTCCCCCTCGGGAAATGGCACAGATACGCAGTATTTT.